This T cell receptor beta chain stems from a study of shared clonotypes between healthy human individuals. Using immunoSEQ multiplex PCR, the repertoire was profiled, and TCRdb retains in-frame clones only, with some absent. The sample includes 500,000 to 650,000 clones, roughly four fifths of them seen just once. CDR3 size: 12 residues. V was trimmed by 1 base and J by 4 bases, leaving 8 bases between them. Germline V gene sequence: CDR1 GTSNPN, CDR2 SVGIG (reference sequence). Around 82 million PBMCs supplied genomic DNA for unsorted samples. This TCR came from a woman in her thirties or forties in good health. Some clones in this sample may be carry-over from other donors' samples. Specimen: PBMCs. The chain is built from TRBV30 and TRBJ2-7, with D possibly being TRBD1 or TRBD2 (5 bases each). The CDR3 loop is CAWSGGIYEQYF. CDR3 DNA sequence: TGTGCCTGGAGTGGGGGGATTTACGAGCAGTACTTC.